The next 4 T cell receptor beta chains were all read from a single sample in a study of cytomegalovirus exposure and HLA in healthy donors. The PCR ran on 60 Vbeta and 13 Jbeta primers. Assay: immunoSEQ multiplex PCR; the TCRdb copy retains only in-frame clones and omits some. The sample consists of around 150,000 clones, 70% to 90% of them appearing once. The sample taken for sequencing was PBMCs. Every receptor here comes from a man between 18 and 35 years old in good health and CMV-seropositive.

The V call is TRBV18, the J call TRBJ2-2; 12 bases match TRBD2. The germline CDR1 and CDR2 sequences are KGHSH and LQKENI. V was pared by 3 bases and J by 2 bases, with 1 base of the junction left unmatched. This CDR3 contains 16 residues. Written as DNA, the CDR3 is TGTGCCAGCTCACCGACTAGCGGGGGAAACACCGGGGAGCTGTTTTTT. Its protein product is CASSPTSGGNTGELFF.

This chain uses TRBV5-6 with TRBJ1-5, with D hard to call. The V gene's germline CDR1 is SGHDT and CDR2 YYEEEE. This CDR3 has 14 residues. With 4 bases removed from V and 1 base from J, the gap between germline ends came to 9 bases. This CDR3 reads CASSPAGSNQPQHF. In DNA, the CDR3 is TGTGCCAGCAGCCCGGCCGGGAGCAATCAGCCCCAGCATTTT.

The rearrangement links TRBV19 to TRBJ1-5, with 7 nucleotides matching TRBD1. In germline, CDR1 is LNHDA, CDR2 SQIVND (reference sequence). The CDR3 extends over 14 amino acids. V dropped 9 bases and J dropped 3; count of bases not matched to a gene: 8. The CDR3 is CASRLTGDNQPQHF. Here the CDR3 DNA reads TGTGCCAGCAGATTAACAGGGGACAATCAGCCCCAGCATTTT.

The rearrangement joins TRBV28 to TRBJ2-7; 7 bases match TRBD2. There are 14 residues in the CDR3. V lost 2 bases to trimming and J lost 4 bases; unmatched junction nucleotides: 5. The germline CDR1 and CDR2 sequences are MDHEN and SYDVKM. In DNA, the CDR3 is TGTGCCAGCAGTTTAACGGCTAGCGGTTACGAGCAGTACTTC. Amino acid sequence: CASSLTASGYEQYF.